This T cell receptor (beta chain) was observed in a study of beta chain features in type 1 diabetes. Overall study results and limits: A cDNA-based sequencing approach could over-represent cells with high TCR expression. People with Type 1 diabetes carried modestly yet significantly shorter TCRB CDR3s in all four CD4+ subsets.

The germline gives CDR1 SGDLS, CDR2 YYNGEE. V lost 0 bases and J lost 4; bases outside the gene matches: 6. This CDR3 has 16 residues. What was sequenced were expressed TCRB transcripts, since all of the isolated RNA had been reverse transcribed. TCRdb's table, derived via immunoSEQ multiplex PCR, lists solely in-frame clones and lacks some. This table holds 300,000 to 400,000 clones, roughly 14% found once. This clone came up a few times. The antigen remains undetermined. This sequence was found in a woman aged 18 to 35 with type 1 diabetes. The sequenced material came from naive CD4+ T cells from blood. V is TRBV9 and J is TRBJ2-3; 9 bases line up with TRBD1. The CDR3: CASSVAGQGSADTQYF. In DNA, the CDR3 is TGTGCCAGCAGCGTAGCGGGACAGGGTAGCGCAGATACGCAGTATTTT.